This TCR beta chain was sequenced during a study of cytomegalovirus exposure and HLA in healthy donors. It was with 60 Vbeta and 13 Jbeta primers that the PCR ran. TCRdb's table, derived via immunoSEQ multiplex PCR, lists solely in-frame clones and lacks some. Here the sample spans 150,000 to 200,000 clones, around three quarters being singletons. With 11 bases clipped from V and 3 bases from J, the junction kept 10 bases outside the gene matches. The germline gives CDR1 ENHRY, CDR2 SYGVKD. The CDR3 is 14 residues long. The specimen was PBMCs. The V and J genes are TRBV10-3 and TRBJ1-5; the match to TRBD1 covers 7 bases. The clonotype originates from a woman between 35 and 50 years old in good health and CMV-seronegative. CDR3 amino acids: CASRKGADNQPQHF. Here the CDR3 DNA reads TGTGCCTCAAGGAAGGGGGCTGACAATCAGCCCCAGCATTTT.